A selection of T cell receptor beta chains follows, all from one sample in a study of shared clonotypes between healthy human individuals. Assay used: immunoSEQ multiplex PCR; TCRdb lists only in-frame clones, some missing. The sample consists of millions of clones, about 92% of them appearing once. Source material: naive CD4+ T cells sorted from blood. The receptors shown here come from a man aged 18 to 35 in good health. Both conserved end residues are part of each CDR3. D genes are given only for firm matches. Some rows have no size entry. The others give once, few or many, or a class for an expanded clone.

.	TRBJ2-3	TRBV11-2	once	TGTGCCAGCAGCCCCCAGTCCTGGCGGGCAGAAGATACGCAGTATTTT	CASSPQSWRAEDTQYF
TRBD1	TRBJ2-1	TRBV5-1	.	TGCGCCAGCAGCTTGGGGGGACAGGGAGGACACAATGAGCAGTTCTTC	CASSLGGQGGHNEQFF
TRBD1	TRBJ1-2	TRBV6-5	.	TGTGCCAGCAGTTACTCGGGCAGGGGGGGCTATGGCTACACCTTC	CASSYSGRGGYGYTF
.	TRBJ1-2	TRBV7-6	.	TGTGCCAGCAGCTTAGCAGGGTATGGCTACACCTTC	CASSLAGYGYTF
.	TRBJ2-7	TRBV7-2	.	TGTGCCAGCAGCTTAGGGCTCGCACATAACTACGAGCAGTACTTC	CASSLGLAHNYEQYF
.	TRBJ1-1	TRBV19	few	TGTGCCAGTAGTTCTTATGGTGAAGCTTTCTTT	CASSSYGEAFF
.	TRBJ1-2	TRBV28	few	TGTGCCAGCGGCCAAAAGGTCTTC	CASGQKVF
.	TRBJ2-4	TRBV7-9	.	TGTGCCAGCAGCAAAACCTCTGCCTACATTCAGTACTTC	CASSKTSAYIQYF
.	TRBJ2-2	TRBV27	.	TGTGCCAGCAGTCCATTGGACAGGAACACCGGGGAGCTGTTTTTT	CASSPLDRNTGELFF
.	TRBJ1-1	TRBV6-6	once	TGTGCCAGCAGTTTTAACGAACAGGGCGCCACTGAAGCTTTCTTT	CASSFNEQGATEAFF
.	TRBJ1-3	TRBV28	.	TGTGCCAGCAACCCCCACAGGGACTCTGGAAACACCATATATTTT	CASNPHRDSGNTIYF
TRBD1	TRBJ2-5	TRBV15	.	TGTGCCACCCACGACCCGGGACAGGGGGAAGAGACCCAGTACTTC	CATHDPGQGEETQYF
.	TRBJ2-7	TRBV7-2	.	TGTGCCAGCAGCTTTGGCGTGTTATCCTACGAGCAGTACTTC	CASSFGVLSYEQYF
.	TRBJ2-3	TRBV7-3	once	TGTGCCAGCAGCTTAGCCTCGGGTGTCACTCCCACAGATACGCAGTATTTT	CASSLASGVTPTDTQYF
.	TRBJ1-1	TRBV7-2	.	TGTGCCAGCAGCACGGGACAGAACACTGAAGCTTTCTTT	CASSTGQNTEAFF
.	TRBJ1-1	TRBV7-9	.	TGTGCCAGCAGCTTGCGGAGGCCCACTGAAGCTTTCTTT	CASSLRRPTEAFF
TRBD2	TRBJ2-3	TRBV10-2	.	TGCGCCAGCAAAGCGGGAGGCGGCGCAGATACGCAGTATTTT	CASKAGGGADTQYF
TRBD2	TRBJ2-7	TRBV2	.	TGTGCCAGCAGTGTGGGACTAGCGGGGGGGCCCGAGCAGTACTTC	CASSVGLAGGPEQYF
.	TRBJ1-5	TRBV19	.	TGTGCCAGTAGTACGGACGGATATAGCAATCAGCCCCAGCATTTT	CASSTDGYSNQPQHF
.	TRBJ1-2	TRBV2	.	TGTGCCAGCAGTGATGGGGGGCGACCTAACTATGGCTACACCTTC	CASSDGGRPNYGYTF
.	TRBJ1-1	TRBV6-1	.	TGTGCCAGCAGGGCCGGGCCTTTCACTGAAGCTTTCTTT	CASRAGPFTEAFF
TRBD1	TRBJ2-2	TRBV5-4	.	TGTGCCAGCAGCTTGGGGGACAGGAACACCGGGGAGCTGTTTTTT	CASSLGDRNTGELFF
TRBD2	TRBJ2-5	TRBV19	.	TGTGCCAGTAGTGAGACTAGCGGGGGTCAAGAGACCCAGTACTTC	CASSETSGGQETQYF
.	TRBJ1-1	TRBV19	.	TGTGCCAGTAGCAGGGGTTACGGGACCATGAACACTGAAGCTTTCTTT	CASSRGYGTMNTEAFF
TRBD2	TRBJ2-5	TRBV27	.	TGTGCCAGCAGTTTCGCGGGCGGGGGGACCCAGTACTTC	CASSFAGGGTQYF
.	TRBJ1-5	TRBV30	.	TGTGCCTGGAGTGTACTCGGAGGGGAGCGCAATCAGCCCCAGCATTTT	CAWSVLGGERNQPQHF
.	TRBJ2-1	TRBV11-2	.	TGTGCCAGCAGCCCGGGGTACAGGAGAAGCTCCTACAATGAGCAGTTCTTC	CASSPGYRRSSYNEQFF
.	TRBJ1-1	TRBV7-2	.	TGTGCCAGCAGCAATTCCCCCGTGAGCACTGAAGCTTTCTTT	CASSNSPVSTEAFF
TRBD1	TRBJ2-1	TRBV5-4	.	TGTGCCAGCAGCCCCTCGACAGGGGACCATTCCTACAATGAGCAGTTCTTC	CASSPSTGDHSYNEQFF
.	TRBJ2-2	TRBV12-5	.	TGTGCTAGTGGTTTGGCCCCCCCCGGGGAGCTGTTTTTT	CASGLAPPGELFF
TRBD1	TRBJ1-2	TRBV6-5	.	TGTGCCAGCAGCCGCAACAGGGGCAGTTACACCTTC	CASSRNRGSYTF
.	TRBJ2-1	TRBV9	.	TGTGCCAGCAGCGTTGCAGCCTACAATGAGCAGTTCTTC	CASSVAAYNEQFF
.	TRBJ2-7	TRBV7-6	.	TGTGCCAGCAGCTTAGGGACCTACGAGCAGTACTTC	CASSLGTYEQYF
.	TRBJ2-7	TRBV27	.	TGTGCCAGCAGTTTCAACGAGCAGTACTTC	CASSFNEQYF
.	TRBJ2-3	TRBV12-5	.	TGTGCTAGTGGTTTGGACTACACAGATACGCAGTATTTT	CASGLDYTDTQYF
TRBD1	TRBJ1-1	TRBV10-3	.	TGTGCCATCAGTCATTTTCCAGGGGGACAAAAAGACACTGAAGCTTTCTTT	CAISHFPGGQKDTEAFF
.	TRBJ1-6	TRBV28	.	TGTGCCAGCAGTTTACCGGGATCGAATTCACCCCTCCACTTT	CASSLPGSNSPLHF
.	TRBJ1-1	TRBV27	.	TGTGCCAGCAGTTGGGGGGTGAACACTGAAGCTTTCTTT	CASSWGVNTEAFF
TRBD1	TRBJ1-1	TRBV9	.	TGTGCCAGCAGCGTAGCGGGACAGGGGAACACTGAAGCTTTCTTT	CASSVAGQGNTEAFF
TRBD2	TRBJ2-3	TRBV5-1	.	TGCGCCAGCAGTCGTACTAGCGGGAGTAGCAATACGCAGTATTTT	CASSRTSGSSNTQYF
.	TRBJ2-5	TRBV21-1	.	TGTGCCAGCAGCGGCCTCTCCAGGTTTGCGGCGGAGACCCAGTACTTC	CASSGLSRFAAETQYF
.	TRBJ2-2	TRBV28	.	TGTGCCAGCACCCCGGAGGCTGCGGGCACCGGGGAGCTGTTTTTT	CASTPEAAGTGELFF
.	TRBJ1-5	TRBV7-6	once	TGTGCCAGCAGCTTAGGAGGGTTGGGTCAGCCCCAGCATTTT	CASSLGGLGQPQHF
.	TRBJ2-5	TRBV10-2	.	TGCGCCAGCAGTGGTCAAGACATTAAGTACTTC	CASSGQDIKYF
.	TRBJ1-1	TRBV9	few	TGTGCCAGCAGCGTAGAACCTTCGAGCACTGAAGCTTTCTTT	CASSVEPSSTEAFF
.	TRBJ1-5	TRBV21-1	.	TGTGCCAGCAGCAAATGGAGCCATCAGCCCCAGCATTTT	CASSKWSHQPQHF
TRBD1	TRBJ2-1	TRBV14	.	TGTGCCAGCAGCCAACGGACAGGGGGCGGTCGGCAGTTCTTC	CASSQRTGGGRQFF